Shown below are 5 T cell receptor beta chains from a single sample sequenced in a study of CD8+CD57+ T cells in acquired aplastic anemia. TCR beta VDJ and CDR3 were profiled, and genomic DNA was the template. MiXCR, run by TCRdb on the reads, gives a single entry per CDR3 protein. The table lists roughly 250,000 distinct CDR3 sequences, approximately 80% of them singletons. Whoever was chosen for sequencing had shown CD8+CD57+ cell expansion by flow cytometry. Sequencing used sorted CD4+, CD8+, or CD8+CD57+ T cells (not recorded which) from PBMCs. Every receptor here comes from a human donor with aplastic anemia.

In the case of this clonotype: A read error is likely, as this CDR3 ends without the conserved phenylalanine or tryptophan. The limits of the CDR3 on the DNA are not certain, so only TCRdb's listed CDR3 is given. The genes are TRBV7-8 and TRBJ2-3. From its first to its last residue, the CDR3 has 13 amino acids. CDR1 SGHVS and CDR2 FQNEAQ come from the germline V gene. The CDR3 loop is CASSLAGRDAQQY.

V gene TRBV20-1 combines with J gene TRBJ1-2, with D unresolved. The length of the CDR3 is 12 residues. V was cut by 6 bases and J by 10 bases, with 18 bases left in between. Germline V gives CDR1 DFQATT, CDR2 SNEGSKA (reference sequence). The CDR3 is CSATIEPRNYTF. The CDR3 DNA is TGCAGTGCCACCATCGAGCCGAGAAACTACACCTTC.

This clonotype has ten or more counts. The chain combines TRBV7-2 with TRBJ2-5; 9 nucleotides align to TRBD1. This CDR3 has 14 amino acids. The J segment lost 3 bases and the V segment lost 5 bases, leaving 4 bases of the junction unmatched. CDR1 and CDR2 from the germline V gene are SGHTA and FQGNSA. The CDR3 is CASSEWTGEETQYF. The CDR3 coding sequence is TGTGCCAGCAGCGAGTGGACAGGGGAAGAGACCCAGTACTTC.

V is TRBV9 and J is TRBJ2-7, with D perhaps matching TRBD2 (5 bases). The CDR3 has 15 amino acids. Germline V gene data show CDR1 as SGDLS and CDR2 as YYNGEE. V was pared by 5 bases and J by 10 bases, with 25 bases between. The CDR3 DNA reads TGTGCCAGCAGGGGAGAGGCGATTACGCCCTACTATCAGTACTTC. Protein product: CASRGEAITPYYQYF. Full variable domain (remainder filled in from reference TRBV9 and TRBJ2-7): DSGVTQTPKHLITATGQRVTLRCSPRSGDLSVYWYQQSLDQGLQFLIQYYNGEERAKGNILERFSAQQFPDLHSELNLSSLELGDSALYFCASRGEAITPYYQYFGPGTRLTVT.

This chain connects TRBV7-8 to TRBJ1-2; the D is unclear. Trimming took off 0 bases at V and 11 bases at J, with 22 bases between the two ends. Germline-derived CDR1 and CDR2 are SGHVS and FQNEAQ. The CDR3 length is 16 residues. CDR3 region: CASSLAGSPVTQDYTF. The CDR3 DNA follows: TGTGCCAGCAGCTTAGCGGGCAGTCCCGTGACGCAGGATTACACCTTC.